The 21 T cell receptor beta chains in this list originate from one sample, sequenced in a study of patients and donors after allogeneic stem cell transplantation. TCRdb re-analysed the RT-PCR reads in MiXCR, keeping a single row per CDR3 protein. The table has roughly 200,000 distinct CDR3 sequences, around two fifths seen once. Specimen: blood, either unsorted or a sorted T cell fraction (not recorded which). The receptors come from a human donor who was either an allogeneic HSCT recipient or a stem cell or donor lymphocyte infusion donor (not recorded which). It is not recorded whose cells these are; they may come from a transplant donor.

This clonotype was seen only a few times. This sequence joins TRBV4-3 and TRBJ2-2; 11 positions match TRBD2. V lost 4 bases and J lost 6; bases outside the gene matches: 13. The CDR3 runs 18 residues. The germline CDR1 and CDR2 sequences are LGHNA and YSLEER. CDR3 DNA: TGCGCCAGCAGCCCCAGTTCCCTAGCGGGGGGCCCTCCCGGGGAGCTGTTTTTT. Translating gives CASSPSSLAGGPPGELFF.

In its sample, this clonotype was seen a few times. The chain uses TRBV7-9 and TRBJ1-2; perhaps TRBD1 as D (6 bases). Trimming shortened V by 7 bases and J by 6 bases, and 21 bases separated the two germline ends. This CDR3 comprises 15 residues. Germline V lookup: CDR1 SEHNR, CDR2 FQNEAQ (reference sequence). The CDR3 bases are TGTGCCAGCACCCTCATCCCGTACAGGGAGGATGGCTACACCTTC. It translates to CASTLIPYREDGYTF.

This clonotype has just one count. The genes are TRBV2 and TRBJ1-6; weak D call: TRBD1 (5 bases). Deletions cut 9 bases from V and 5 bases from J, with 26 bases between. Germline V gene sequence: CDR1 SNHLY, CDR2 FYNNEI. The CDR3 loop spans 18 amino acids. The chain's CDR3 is CARGYGFSAQGHNSPLHF. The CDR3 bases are TGTGCCAGGGGGTACGGCTTTTCGGCGCAGGGACATAATTCACCCCTCCACTTT.

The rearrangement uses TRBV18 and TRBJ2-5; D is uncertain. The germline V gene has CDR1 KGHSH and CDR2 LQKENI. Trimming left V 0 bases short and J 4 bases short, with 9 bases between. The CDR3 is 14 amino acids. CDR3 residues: CASSPPPARETQYF. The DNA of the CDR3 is TGTGCCAGCTCACCACCTCCGGCCCGAGAGACCCAGTACTTC.

The CDR3 coding sequence is TGCGCCAGCAGCCAAGTTCAGGGTGATACGAATGAAAAACTGTTTTTT. It specifies CASSQVQGDTNEKLFF. This rearrangement joins TRBV4-3 to TRBJ1-4, with a possible D match to TRBD1 (5 bases). Germline CDR1 LGHNA, CDR2 YSLEER. The CDR3 runs 16 residues. Trimming removed 1 base at V and 5 bases at J, with 14 bases between.

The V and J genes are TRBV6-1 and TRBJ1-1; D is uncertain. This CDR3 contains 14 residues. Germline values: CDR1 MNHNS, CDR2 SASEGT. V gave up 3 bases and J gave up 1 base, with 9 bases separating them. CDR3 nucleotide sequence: TGTGCCAGCAGTGAGATGTTCGGGAACACTGAAGCTTTCTTT. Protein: CASSEMFGNTEAFF.

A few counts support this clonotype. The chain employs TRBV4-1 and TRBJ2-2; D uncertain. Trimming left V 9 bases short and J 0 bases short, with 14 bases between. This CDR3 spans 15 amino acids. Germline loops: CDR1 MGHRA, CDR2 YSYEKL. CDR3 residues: CASSVGATNTGELFF. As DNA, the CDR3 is TGCGCCAGTTCTGTCGGAGCAACGAACACCGGGGAGCTGTTTTTT.

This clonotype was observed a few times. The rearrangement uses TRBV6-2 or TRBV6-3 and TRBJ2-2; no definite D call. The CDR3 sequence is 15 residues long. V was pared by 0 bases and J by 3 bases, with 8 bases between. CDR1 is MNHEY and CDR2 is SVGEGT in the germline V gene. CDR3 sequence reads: CASSYSAEYTGELFF. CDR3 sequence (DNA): TGTGCCAGCAGTTACTCGGCGGAATACACCGGGGAGCTGTTTTTT.

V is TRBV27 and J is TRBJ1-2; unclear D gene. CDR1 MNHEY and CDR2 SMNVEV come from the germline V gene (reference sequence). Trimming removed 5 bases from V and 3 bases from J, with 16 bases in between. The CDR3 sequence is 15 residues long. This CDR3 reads CASSPTFRSHYGYTF. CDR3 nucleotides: TGTGCCAGCAGTCCGACGTTCCGGTCTCACTATGGCTACACCTTC.

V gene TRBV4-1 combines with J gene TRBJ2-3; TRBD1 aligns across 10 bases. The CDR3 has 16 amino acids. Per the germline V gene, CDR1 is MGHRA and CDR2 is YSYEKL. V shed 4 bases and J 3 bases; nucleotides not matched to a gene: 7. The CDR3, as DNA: TGCGCCAGCAGCCGATCTCCGGGACAGGGGACAGATACGCAGTATTTT. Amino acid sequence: CASSRSPGQGTDTQYF.

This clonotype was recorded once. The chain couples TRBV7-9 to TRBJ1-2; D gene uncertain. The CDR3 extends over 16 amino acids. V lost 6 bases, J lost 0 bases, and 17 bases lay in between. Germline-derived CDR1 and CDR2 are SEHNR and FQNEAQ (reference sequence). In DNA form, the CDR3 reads TGTGCCAGCAGTCCGAGAGGCTTAACGACTAACTATGGCTACACCTTC. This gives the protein CASSPRGLTTNYGYTF.

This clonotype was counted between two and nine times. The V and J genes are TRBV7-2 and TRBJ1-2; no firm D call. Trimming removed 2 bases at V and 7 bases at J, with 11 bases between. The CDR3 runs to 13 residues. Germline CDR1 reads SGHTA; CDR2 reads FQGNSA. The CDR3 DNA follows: TGTGCCAGCAGCTTAATTCACATTATTGGCTACACCTTC. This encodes CASSLIHIIGYTF.

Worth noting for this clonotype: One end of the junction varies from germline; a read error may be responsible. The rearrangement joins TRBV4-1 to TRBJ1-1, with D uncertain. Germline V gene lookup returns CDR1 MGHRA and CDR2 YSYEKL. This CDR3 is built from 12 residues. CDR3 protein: CASGQDWGEAFF. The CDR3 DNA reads TGCGCCAGCGGCCAAGATTGGGGTGAAGCTTTCTTT.

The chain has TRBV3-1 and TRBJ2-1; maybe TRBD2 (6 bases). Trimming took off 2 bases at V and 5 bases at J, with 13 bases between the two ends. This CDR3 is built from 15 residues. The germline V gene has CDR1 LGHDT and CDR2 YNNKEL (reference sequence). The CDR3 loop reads CASSQFWGEHNEQFF. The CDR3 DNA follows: TGTGCCAGCAGCCAATTCTGGGGGGAACACAATGAGCAGTTCTTC.

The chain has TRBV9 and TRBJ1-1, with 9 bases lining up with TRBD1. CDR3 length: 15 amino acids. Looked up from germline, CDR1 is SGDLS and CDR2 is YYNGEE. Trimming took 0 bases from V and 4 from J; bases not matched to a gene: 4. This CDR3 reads CASSVEQGAGTEAFF. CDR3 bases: TGTGCCAGCAGCGTAGAACAGGGGGCTGGCACTGAAGCTTTCTTT.

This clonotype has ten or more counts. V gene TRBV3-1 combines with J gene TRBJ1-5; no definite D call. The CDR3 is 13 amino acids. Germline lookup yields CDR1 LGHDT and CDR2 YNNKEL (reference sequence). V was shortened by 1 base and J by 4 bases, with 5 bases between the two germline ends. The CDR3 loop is CASSQGSNQPQHF. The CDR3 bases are TGTGCCAGCAGCCAAGGGTCGAATCAGCCCCAGCATTTT.

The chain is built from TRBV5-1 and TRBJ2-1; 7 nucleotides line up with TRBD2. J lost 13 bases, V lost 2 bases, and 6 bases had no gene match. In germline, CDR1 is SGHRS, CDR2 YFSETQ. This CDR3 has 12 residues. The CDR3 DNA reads TGCGCCAGCAGCTTAACTAGCGCAAATCAGTTCTTC. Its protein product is CASSLTSANQFF.

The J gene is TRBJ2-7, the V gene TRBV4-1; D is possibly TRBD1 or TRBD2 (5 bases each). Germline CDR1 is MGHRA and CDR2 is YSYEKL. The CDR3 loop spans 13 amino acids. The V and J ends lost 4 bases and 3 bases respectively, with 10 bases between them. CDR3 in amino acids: CASSPEGLYEQYF. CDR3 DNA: TGCGCCAGCAGCCCTGAGGGGCTCTACGAGCAGTACTTC.

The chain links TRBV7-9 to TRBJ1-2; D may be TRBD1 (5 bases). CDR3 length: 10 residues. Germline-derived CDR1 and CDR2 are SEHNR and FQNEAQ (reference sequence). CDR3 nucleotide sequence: TGTGCATGCGGGGGAATTGGCTACACCTTC. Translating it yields CACGGIGYTF. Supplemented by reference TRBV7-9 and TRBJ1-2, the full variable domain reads DTGVSQNPRHKITKRGQNVTFRCDPISEHNRLYWYRQTLGQGPEFLTYFQNEAQLEKSRLLSDRFSAERPKGSFSTLEIQRTEQGDSAMYLCACGGIGYTFGSGTRLTVV.

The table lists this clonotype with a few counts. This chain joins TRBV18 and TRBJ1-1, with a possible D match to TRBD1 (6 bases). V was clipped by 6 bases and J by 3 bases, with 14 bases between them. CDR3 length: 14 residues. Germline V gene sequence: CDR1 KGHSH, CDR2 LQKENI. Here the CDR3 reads CASSHRETDTEAFF. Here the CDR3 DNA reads TGTGCCAGCTCGCACAGGGAGACGGACACTGAAGCTTTCTTT.

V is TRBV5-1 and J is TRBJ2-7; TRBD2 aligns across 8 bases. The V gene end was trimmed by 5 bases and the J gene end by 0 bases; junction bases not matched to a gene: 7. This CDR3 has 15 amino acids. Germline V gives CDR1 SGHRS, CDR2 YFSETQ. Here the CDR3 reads CASRISTSASYEQYF. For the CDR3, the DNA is TGCGCCAGCAGAATTTCGACTAGCGCCTCCTACGAGCAGTACTTC. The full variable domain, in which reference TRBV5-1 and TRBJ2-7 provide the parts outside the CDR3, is KAGVTQTPRYLIKTRGQQVTLSCSPISGHRSVSWYQQTPGQGLQFLFEYFSETQRNKGNFPGRFSGRQFSNSRSEMNVSTLELGDSALYLCASRISTSASYEQYFGPGTRLTVT.